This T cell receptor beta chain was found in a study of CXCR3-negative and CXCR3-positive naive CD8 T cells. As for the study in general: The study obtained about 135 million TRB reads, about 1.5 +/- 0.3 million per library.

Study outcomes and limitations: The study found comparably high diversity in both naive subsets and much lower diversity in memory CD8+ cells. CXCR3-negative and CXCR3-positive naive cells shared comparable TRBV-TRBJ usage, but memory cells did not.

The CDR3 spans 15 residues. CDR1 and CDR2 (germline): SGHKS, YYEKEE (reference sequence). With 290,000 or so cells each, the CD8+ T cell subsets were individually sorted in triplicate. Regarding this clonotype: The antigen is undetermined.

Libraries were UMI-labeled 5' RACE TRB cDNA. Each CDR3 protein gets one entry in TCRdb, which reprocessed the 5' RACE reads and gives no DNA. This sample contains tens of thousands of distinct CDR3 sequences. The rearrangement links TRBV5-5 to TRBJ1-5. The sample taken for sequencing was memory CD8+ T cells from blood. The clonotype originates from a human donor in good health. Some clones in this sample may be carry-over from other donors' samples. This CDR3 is CASSLSWGEYQPQHF.